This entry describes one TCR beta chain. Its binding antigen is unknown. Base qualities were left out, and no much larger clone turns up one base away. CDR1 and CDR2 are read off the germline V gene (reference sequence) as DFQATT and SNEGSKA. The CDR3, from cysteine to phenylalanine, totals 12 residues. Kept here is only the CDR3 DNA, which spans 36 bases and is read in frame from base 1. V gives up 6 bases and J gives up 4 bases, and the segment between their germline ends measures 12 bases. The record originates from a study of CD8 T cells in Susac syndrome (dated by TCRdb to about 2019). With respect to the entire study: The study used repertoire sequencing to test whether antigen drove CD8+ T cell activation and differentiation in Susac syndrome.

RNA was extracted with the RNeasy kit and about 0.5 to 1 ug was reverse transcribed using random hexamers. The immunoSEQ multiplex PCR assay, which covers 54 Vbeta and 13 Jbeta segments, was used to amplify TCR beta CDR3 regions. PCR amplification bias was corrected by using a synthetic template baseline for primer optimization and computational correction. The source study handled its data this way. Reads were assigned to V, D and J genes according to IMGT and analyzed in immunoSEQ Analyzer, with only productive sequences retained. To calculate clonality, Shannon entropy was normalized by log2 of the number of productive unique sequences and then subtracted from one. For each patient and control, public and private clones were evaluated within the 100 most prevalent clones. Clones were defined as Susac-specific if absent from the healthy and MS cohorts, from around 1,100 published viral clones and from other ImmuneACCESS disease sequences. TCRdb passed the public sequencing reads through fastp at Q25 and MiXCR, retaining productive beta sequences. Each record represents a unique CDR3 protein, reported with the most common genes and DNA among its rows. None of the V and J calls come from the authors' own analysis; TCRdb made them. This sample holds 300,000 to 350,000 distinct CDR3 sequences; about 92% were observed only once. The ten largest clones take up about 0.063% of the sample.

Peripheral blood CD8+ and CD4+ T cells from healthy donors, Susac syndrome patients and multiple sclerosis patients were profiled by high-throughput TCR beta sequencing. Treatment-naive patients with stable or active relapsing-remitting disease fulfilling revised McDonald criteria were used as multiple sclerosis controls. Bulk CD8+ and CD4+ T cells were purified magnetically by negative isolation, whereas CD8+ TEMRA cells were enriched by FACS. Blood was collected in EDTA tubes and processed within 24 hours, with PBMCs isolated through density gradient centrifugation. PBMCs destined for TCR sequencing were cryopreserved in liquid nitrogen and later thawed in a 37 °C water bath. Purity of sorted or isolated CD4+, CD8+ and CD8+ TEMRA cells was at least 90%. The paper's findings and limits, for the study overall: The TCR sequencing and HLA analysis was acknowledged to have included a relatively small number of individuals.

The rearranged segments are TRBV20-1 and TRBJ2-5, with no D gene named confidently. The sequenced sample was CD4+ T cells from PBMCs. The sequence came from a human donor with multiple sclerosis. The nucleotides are TGCAGTGCCAGAACGATAGGAGAGACCCAGTACTTC. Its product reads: CSARTIGETQYF.